These 17 T cell receptor beta chains were all obtained from the same sample, sequenced in a study of cytomegalovirus exposure and HLA in healthy donors. The PCR used 60 Vbeta and 13 Jbeta primers. Using immunoSEQ multiplex PCR, the repertoire was profiled, and TCRdb retains in-frame clones only, with some absent. The table gives some 80,000 clones; the top ten clones make up 12% to 15% of it. Source material: PBMCs. Receptors were obtained from a middle-aged man in good health and CMV-seropositive.

This chain links TRBV7-2 with TRBJ2-1, with 11 positions matching TRBD2. V lost 1 base to trimming and J lost 4 bases; unmatched junction nucleotides: 3. The CDR3 extends over 16 amino acids. The germline V gene encodes CDR1 SGHTA and CDR2 FQGNSA. The CDR3 DNA is TGTGCCAGCAGCTTAGAACTAGCGGGGGTGTACAATGAGCAGTTCTTC. Its protein is CASSLELAGVYNEQFF.

This chain joins TRBV30 and TRBJ1-6, with D hard to call. Germline CDR1 and CDR2: GTSNPN and SVGIG (reference sequence). Trimming left V 1 base short and J 6 bases short, with 7 bases between. The CDR3 runs 13 residues. DNA for the CDR3: TGTGCCTGGAGTGACAGCCCTAATTCACCCCTCCACTTT. It translates to CAWSDSPNSPLHF.

The chain carries TRBV6-1 and TRBJ2-3; 7 bases align to TRBD1. V lost 6 bases to trimming and J lost 0 bases; unmatched junction nucleotides: 6. Germline V gene sequence: CDR1 MNHNS, CDR2 SASEGT. This CDR3 has 15 residues. The CDR3 nucleotides read TGTGCCAGCAGCGGGGACAGCCAGAGCACAGATACGCAGTATTTT. Its translation: CASSGDSQSTDTQYF.

This chain connects TRBV5-1 to TRBJ1-3; maybe TRBD1 (6 bases). Germline V lookup: CDR1 SGHRS, CDR2 YFSETQ. V shed 0 bases and J shed 0 bases, with 10 bases lying between them. The CDR3 spans 16 residues. CDR3 in amino acids: CASSLGGLDSGNTIYF. CDR3 coding DNA: TGCGCCAGCAGCTTGGGGGGGCTCGACTCTGGAAACACCATATATTTT.

The rearrangement joins TRBV7-2 to TRBJ1-5; D is undetermined. V lost 1 base and J 7 bases, leaving 8 bases between the germline ends. Germline CDR1 and CDR2: SGHTA and FQGNSA. This CDR3 contains 13 residues. CDR3 sequence (DNA): TGTGCCAGCAGCTTAGGAGGAGGGCAGCCCCAGCATTTT. It specifies CASSLGGGQPQHF.

This sequence joins TRBV14 and TRBJ2-7; D is perhaps TRBD1 (6 bases). The V end lost 1 base, the J end lost 7 bases, and 26 bases lay between the germline ends. In germline, CDR1 is SGHDN, CDR2 FVKESK. The CDR3 spans 18 residues. The CDR3, as DNA: TGTGCCAGCAGCCAAGGGCTCCAGTTCCGGGACACCCTCTCGGAGCAGTACTTC. Translated: CASSQGLQFRDTLSEQYF. Drawing the rest from reference TRBV14 and TRBJ2-7, the complete variable domain is EAGVTQFPSHSVIEKGQTVTLRCDPISGHDNLYWYRRVMGKEIKFLLHFVKESKQDESGMPNNRFLAERTGGTYSTLKVQPAELEDSGVYFCASSQGLQFRDTLSEQYFGPGTRLTVT.

The CDR3, as DNA: TGCGCCAGCAGCCCCGGAGGAGGGGATGAAGCCTACGAGCAGTACTTC. Protein product: CASSPGGGDEAYEQYF. The chain joins TRBV5-1 to TRBJ2-7, with a possible D match to TRBD2 (6 bases). V was shortened by 4 bases and J by 2 bases, with 19 bases between the two germline ends. Germline CDR1 and CDR2: SGHRS and YFSETQ. The length of the CDR3 is 16 residues.

V is TRBV30 and J is TRBJ1-3, with D possibly being TRBD1 (5 bases). Germline loops: CDR1 GTSNPN, CDR2 SVGIG (reference sequence). The CDR3 is 16 residues long. CDR3 nucleotide sequence: TGTGCTGTAGAACCGGGACTTGGGGCAGCTGGAAACACCATATATTTT. Its translation is CAVEPGLGAAGNTIYF. Full variable domain (rest looked up from reference TRBV30 and TRBJ1-3): SQTIHQWPATLVQPVGSPLSLECTVEGTSNPNLYWYRQAAGRGLQLLFYSVGIGQISSEVPQNLSASRPQDRQFILSSKKLLLSDSGFYLCAVEPGLGAAGNTIYFGEGSWLTVV.

CDR3 nucleotides: TGTGCCAGCAGTAACAGATTGGGCAATGGCTACACCTTC. Encoded protein: CASSNRLGNGYTF. The rearrangement uses TRBV5-8 and TRBJ1-2; D gene uncertain. The V end lost 5 bases, the J end lost 6 bases, and 14 bases lay between the germline ends. This CDR3 is built from 13 residues. From germline, CDR1 is SGHTS and CDR2 YDEGEE.

This chain connects TRBV9 to TRBJ2-3; 9 bases are a match to TRBD2. From germline, CDR1 is SGDLS and CDR2 YYNGEE. The CDR3 runs to 16 residues. J gave up 6 bases and V 3 bases, and 11 bases lay outside the gene matches. The CDR3 sequence is CASSASGGGATDTQYF. CDR3 in DNA: TGTGCCAGCAGCGCCTCCGGCGGGGGGGCGACGGATACGCAGTATTTT.

The chain couples TRBV30 to TRBJ2-1, with D maybe TRBD2 (6 bases). CDR3 length equals 14 residues. V was clipped by 3 bases and J by 5 bases, with 14 bases between them. Germline lookup yields CDR1 GTSNPN and CDR2 SVGIG (reference sequence). The CDR3 is CAWRRRGLDNEQFF. The CDR3 region has the DNA TGTGCCTGGAGGAGAAGGGGACTCGACAATGAGCAGTTCTTC.

The V call is TRBV11-1, the J call TRBJ1-1; TRBD1 matches at 8 bases. Germline V lookup: CDR1 SGHAT, CDR2 FQDESV (reference sequence). This CDR3 region has 12 residues. Trimming removed 5 bases from V and 7 bases from J; junction bases left unmatched: 3. CDR3 bases: TGTGCCAGCAGCCCCGGACAGGGTGAAGCTTTCTTT. This gives the protein CASSPGQGEAFF.

This chain uses TRBV2 with TRBJ2-7; 7 bases fit TRBD1. V shed 6 bases and J 3 bases; nucleotides not matched to a gene: 8. The CDR3 extends over 14 amino acids. Germline V gene data show CDR1 as SNHLY and CDR2 as FYNNEI. This CDR3 reads CASSTTTGDYEQYF. DNA of the CDR3: TGTGCCAGCAGCACAACAACAGGGGACTACGAGCAGTACTTC.

The chain employs TRBV13 and TRBJ1-1, with unresolved D. CDR1 is PRHDT, CDR2 FYEKMQ, per germline (reference sequence). This CDR3 has 15 amino acids. V was cut by 2 bases and J by 6 bases, with 16 bases left in between. The CDR3 coding sequence is TGTGCCAGCAGCTTACTGGGTCCGACGGAGGCTGAAGCTTTCTTT. This translates into CASSLLGPTEAEAFF. The whole variable domain, filled in from reference TRBV13 and TRBJ1-1, reads AAGVIQSPRHLIKEKRETATLKCYPIPRHDTVYWYQQGPGQDPQFLISFYEKMQSDKGSIPDRFSAQQFSDYHSELNMSSLELGDSALYFCASSLLGPTEAEAFFGQGTRLTVV.

This chain uses TRBV28 with TRBJ1-2; the D gene is possibly TRBD1 (6 bases). The length of the CDR3 is 14 residues. Trimming stripped 7 bases from V and 4 bases from J, with 16 bases between. Germline V gene sequence: CDR1 MDHEN, CDR2 SYDVKM. CDR3 region: CASIRGARGYGYTF. The CDR3 DNA reads TGTGCCAGCATACGGGGGGCGAGAGGCTATGGCTACACCTTC.

This sequence joins TRBV7-9 and TRBJ1-1, with 12 nucleotides matching TRBD1. Germline loops: CDR1 SEHNR, CDR2 FQNEAQ (reference sequence). There are 16 residues in the CDR3. V gave up 5 bases and J gave up 5 bases; unmatched junction bases: 9. In nucleotides, the CDR3 is TGTGCCAGCAGCCCGGGACAGGGGGCGCGTCGAACTGAAGCTTTCTTT. Amino acid sequence: CASSPGQGARRTEAFF.

The J gene is TRBJ2-2, the V gene TRBV19; the D is unclear. Germline-derived CDR1 and CDR2 are LNHDA and SQIVND (reference sequence). V shed 3 bases and J shed 2 bases, with 13 bases lying between them. The CDR3 runs to 16 residues. The CDR3 DNA reads as TGTGCCAGTAGTATGGATTTTGGCGGAAACACCGGGGAGCTGTTTTTT. Protein sequence: CASSMDFGGNTGELFF.